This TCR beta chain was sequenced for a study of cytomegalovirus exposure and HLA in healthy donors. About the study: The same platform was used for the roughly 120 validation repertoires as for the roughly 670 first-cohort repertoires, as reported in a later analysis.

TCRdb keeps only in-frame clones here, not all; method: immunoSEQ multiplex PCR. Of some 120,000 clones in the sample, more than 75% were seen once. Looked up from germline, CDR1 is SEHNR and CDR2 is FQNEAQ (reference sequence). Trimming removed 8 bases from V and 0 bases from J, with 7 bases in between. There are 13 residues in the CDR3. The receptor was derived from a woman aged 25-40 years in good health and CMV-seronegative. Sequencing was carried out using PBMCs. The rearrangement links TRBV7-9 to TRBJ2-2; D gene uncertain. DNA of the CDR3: TGTGCCAGCGCGAGCACGAACACCGGGGAGCTGTTTTTT. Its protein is CASASTNTGELFF.